The clone carrying this TCR beta chain was recorded a few times. The method was immunoSEQ multiplex PCR; TCRdb's version includes in-frame clones alone and lacks a portion of them. The data contain about 140,000 clones, approximately 80% of them singletons. The sample originates from a study of blood T cell repertoires in COVID-19. In germline, CDR1 is MDHEN, CDR2 SYDVKM. This CDR3 contains 16 residues. V shed 2 bases and J 4 bases; nucleotides not matched to a gene: 9. The rearrangement uses TRBV28 and TRBJ2-5, with 8 bases that match TRBD1. The specimen sequenced was peripheral blood. The sequence came from a human donor in a cohort sampled during active COVID-19. CDR3 sequence reads: CASSLSAGGAGETQYF. Written as DNA, the CDR3 is TGTGCCAGCAGTTTAAGTGCAGGGGGCGCGGGAGAGACCCAGTACTTC.